This T cell receptor beta chain was obtained from a study of blood T cell repertoires in COVID-19. Before being deemed recovered, Cohort 3 donors had two negative PCRs, clearance, or symptom resolution. Germline values: CDR1 SGHRS, CDR2 YFSETQ. With 0 bases clipped from V and 3 bases from J, the junction kept 10 bases outside the gene matches. The CDR3 has 18 residues. Clones were sequenced by immunoSEQ multiplex PCR, and TCRdb holds only the in-frame ones, with some missing. The table lists 150,000 to 200,000 clones, roughly 80% of them singletons. The receptor comes from a woman aged 45-60 years who had recovered from COVID-19. The sample comprised PBMCs or T cells enriched from blood (not recorded which). The J gene is TRBJ2-7, the V gene TRBV5-1; 12 bases agree with TRBD2. DNA for the CDR3: TGCGCCAGCAGCTTGGGGATCGGGACTAGCGGGCTTTTCTACGAGCAGTACTTC. Residues: CASSLGIGTSGLFYEQYF.